Listed here is a single T cell receptor beta chain. Methods used by the authors: The assay estimated nucleated cells by amplifying reference gene primers. Profiling relied on immunoSEQ multiplex PCR, and the TCRdb table lists in-frame clones only, not all of them. V and J calls and clone size come straight from that table; D and trimming were deduced from the DNA. Here the sample spans some 21,000 clones, roughly 84% being singletons. The data derive from a study of blood T cell repertoires in COVID-19. Overall study: Samples of COVID-19 (acute and convalescent) were obtained from the United States, Italy and Spain. T cells, B-cell-depleted T cells, or PBMCs provided the cDNA or gDNA that served as material.

The CDR3 sequence is 18 residues long. CDR1 and CDR2 from the germline V gene are SGHAT and FQNNGV. V was trimmed by 1 base and J by 0 bases, leaving 19 bases between them. J is TRBJ2-7 and V is TRBV11-2, with D possibly matching TRBD2 (5 bases). This clonotype was sampled from a human donor with active COVID-19. The donor label of this sample is uncertain. The sample comprised peripheral blood. CDR3 in DNA: TGTGCCAGCAGCTTAGCCGCCACGCCGGCCAGCGGCTCCTACGAGCAGTACTTC. Protein sequence: CASSLAATPASGSYEQYF.